A selection of T cell receptor beta chains follows, all from one sample in a study of shared clonotypes between healthy human individuals. Produced via immunoSEQ multiplex PCR; TCRdb's table is partial and in-frame only. The sample lists roughly 2,500,000 clones, roughly 93% occurring once. Sequenced input: naive CD4+ T cells from PBMCs. Receptor source: a man aged 18 to 30 in good health. Some clones in this sample may be carry-over from other donors' samples. Both conserved end residues are part of each CDR3. The D gene is left open where the match is weak. Clone size is stated in some rows and not others, as once, few, many or a class when expanded.

j_call clone_size d_call v_call cdr3_nt cdr3_aa
TRBJ1-1 - - TRBV28 TGTGCCAGCAGTTTATCGGGGGGGACTGAAGCTTTCTTT CASSLSGGTEAFF
TRBJ2-2 - TRBD1 TRBV5-4 TGTGCCAGCAGCCCGGGACAGCGGAACACCGGGGAGCTGTTTTTT CASSPGQRNTGELFF
TRBJ1-1 - - TRBV5-1 TGCGCCAGCAGCTTGGGGGCAGGGGACATGAACACTGAAGCTTTCTTT CASSLGAGDMNTEAFF
TRBJ2-2 - TRBD2 TRBV7-3 TGTGCCAGCAGTCTTAGCGGGAGGAGTACCGGGGAGCTGTTTTTT CASSLSGRSTGELFF
TRBJ1-1 - - TRBV7-3 TGTGCCAGCAGCTTCAACAGGGACACTGAAGCTTTCTTT CASSFNRDTEAFF
TRBJ2-4 - TRBD2 TRBV6-4 TGTGCCAGCAGTGAGCCCTGCGGGACTAGCGGGAGGGCCAAAAACATTCAGTACTTC CASSEPCGTSGRAKNIQYF
TRBJ1-5 - - TRBV5-5 TGTGCCAGCAGCTTGTTATTGAGGCTTCAGCCCCAGCATTTT CASSLLLRLQPQHF
TRBJ2-2 - TRBD2 TRBV5-8 TGTGCCAGCAGCTTCGTGACTAGCGGGGTTAGAACCACCGGGGAGCTGTTTTTT CASSFVTSGVRTTGELFF
TRBJ2-1 - - TRBV2 TGTGCCAGCAGTGAAGGGGGCCCGGAGGGTGAGCAGTTCTTC CASSEGGPEGEQFF
TRBJ1-2 - - TRBV6-5 TGTGCCAGCAGTTACTCAGGGAGATCTAACTATGGCTACACCTTC CASSYSGRSNYGYTF
TRBJ2-1 - - TRBV7-9 TGTGCCAGCAGCTTAGGGAAAGGGGCCGACAATGAGCAGTTCTTC CASSLGKGADNEQFF
TRBJ2-3 - TRBD1 TRBV7-9 TGTGCCAGCAGCTTAAACCGGGACAGGGGCACAGATACGCAGTATTTT CASSLNRDRGTDTQYF
TRBJ2-5 - TRBD1 TRBV11-2 TGTGCCAGCACCCGACAGGGGGCGTGGACCCAGTACTTC CASTRQGAWTQYF
TRBJ1-1 - - TRBV30 TGTGCCTGGAAAGGCTCCATGGGGCTGAACACTGAAGCTTTCTTT CAWKGSMGLNTEAFF
TRBJ2-2 few - TRBV27 TGTGCCAGCAGTTTACGGCAGGGCCCCTTCACCGGGGAGCTGTTTTTT CASSLRQGPFTGELFF
TRBJ1-1 - - TRBV30 TGTGCCTGGAGTGTCAGGCCCGTGATAGCTTTCTTT CAWSVRPVIAFF
TRBJ2-1 - - TRBV21-1 TGTGCCAGCAGCAAAGGACTGCGGAGCTCCTACAATGAGCAGTTCTTC CASSKGLRSSYNEQFF
TRBJ2-2 - - TRBV18 TGTGCCAGCTCACCAATGGGCACCGGGGAGCTGTTTTTT CASSPMGTGELFF
TRBJ1-2 - - TRBV6-4 TGTGCCAGCAGTGACAGGGGAGTTTCTATCGATGGCTACACCTTC CASSDRGVSIDGYTF
TRBJ1-2 - TRBD1 TRBV6-4 TGTGCCAGCAGCCGGGACAGGGAAGTCACCTTC CASSRDREVTF
TRBJ2-1 few TRBD2 TRBV5-1 TGCGCCAGCAGCTTGGGCCTAGCGGCCTACAATGAGCAGTTCTTC CASSLGLAAYNEQFF
TRBJ1-5 - - TRBV7-9 TGTGCCAGCAGCTCACAGGGCGATCAGCCCCAGCATTTT CASSSQGDQPQHF
TRBJ1-1 - - TRBV5-1 TGCGCCAGCAGCTCCAACCAACAGGGTCAGTCTGAAGCTTTCTTT CASSSNQQGQSEAFF
TRBJ1-2 few - TRBV5-1 TGCGCCAGCAGCTCGGTAGATCACGGTGGCTACACCTTC CASSSVDHGGYTF
TRBJ1-2 - - TRBV28 TGTGCCAGCAGCGTCCCACAGGGTAACTATGGCTACACCTTC CASSVPQGNYGYTF
TRBJ2-3 - TRBD2 TRBV6-1 TGTGCCAGCAGTGATTGGACTAGCGGGAGTTCCGATACGCAGTATTTT CASSDWTSGSSDTQYF
TRBJ2-5 - - TRBV7-2 TGTGCCAGCAGCTTAGCGGGAGCAACCGGGGAGACCCAGTACTTC CASSLAGATGETQYF
TRBJ1-4 - TRBD1 TRBV30 TGTGCCTGGAGTGTACACAGGGGGGATGAAAAACTGTTTTTT CAWSVHRGDEKLFF
TRBJ2-1 - - TRBV27 TGTGCCAGCAGTTTAGGTTTCAGAAGCTCCTACAATGAGCAGTTCTTC CASSLGFRSSYNEQFF
TRBJ2-2 - - TRBV7-9 TGTGCCAGCAGCAATACCGGGACCATACTCACCGGGGAGCTGTTTTTT CASSNTGTILTGELFF
TRBJ1-1 - - TRBV5-4 TGTGCCAGCAGCTTAGGAATGAACACTGAAGCTTTCTTT CASSLGMNTEAFF
TRBJ2-1 - TRBD1 TRBV2 TGTGCCAGCAGTGGACCCCGGCCGGGACAGCAATCCTACAATGAGCAGTTCTTC CASSGPRPGQQSYNEQFF
TRBJ2-5 - - TRBV6-1 TGTGCCACCCTCTTCCGGGGACAAGAGACCCAGTACTTC CATLFRGQETQYF
TRBJ1-1 few - TRBV11-2 TGTGCCAGCAGCTTTCTAGGCGGCACTGAAGCTTTCTTT CASSFLGGTEAFF
TRBJ2-2 - TRBD2 TRBV4-1 TGCGCCAGCAGCTTTCGGACTAGCGGGACCTCCACCGGGGAGCTGTTTTTT CASSFRTSGTSTGELFF
TRBJ1-1 - - TRBV18 TGTGCCAGCTCACAATCCGGCAGCATGAACACTGAAGCTTTCTTT CASSQSGSMNTEAFF
TRBJ2-2 - - TRBV9 TGTGCCAGTGGTAGAGATAACACCGGGGAGCTGTTTTTT CASGRDNTGELFF
TRBJ1-2 - - TRBV5-1 TGCGCCAGCAGCCAAACAGGGAACTATGGCTACACCTTC CASSQTGNYGYTF
TRBJ2-7 - TRBD1 TRBV6-1 TGTGCCAGCAGTGCGGACAGGGCCCCCTACGAGCAGTACTTC CASSADRAPYEQYF
TRBJ2-3 once TRBD2 TRBV6-4 TGTGCCAGCAGTGGCACTAGCGGTACGCAGTATTTT CASSGTSGTQYF
TRBJ2-1 - - TRBV28 TGTGCCAGTGGTGGGTACAATGAGCAGTTCTTC CASGGYNEQFF
TRBJ2-7 - - TRBV12-5 TGTGCTAGTGGTTCGACTCGGTACGAGCAGTACTTC CASGSTRYEQYF